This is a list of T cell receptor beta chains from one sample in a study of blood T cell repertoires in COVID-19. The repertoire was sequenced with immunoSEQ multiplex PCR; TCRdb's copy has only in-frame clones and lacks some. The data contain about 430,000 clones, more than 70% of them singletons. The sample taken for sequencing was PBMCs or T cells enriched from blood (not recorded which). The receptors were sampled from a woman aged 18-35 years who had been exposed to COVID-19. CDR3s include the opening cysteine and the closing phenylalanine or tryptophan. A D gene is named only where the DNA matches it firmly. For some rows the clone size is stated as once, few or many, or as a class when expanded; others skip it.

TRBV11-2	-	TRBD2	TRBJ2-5	TGTGCCAGCAGCTTAGGTAGCGGGCTACGGGAGACCCAGTACTTC	CASSLGSGLRETQYF
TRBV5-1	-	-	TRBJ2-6	TGCGCCAGCAGCTCTACGTCTGGGGCCAACGTCCTGACTTTC	CASSSTSGANVLTF
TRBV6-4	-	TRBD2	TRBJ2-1	TGTGCCAGCAGGACCCCGGGACTAGCGGGGAAACACAATGAGCAGTTCTTC	CASRTPGLAGKHNEQFF
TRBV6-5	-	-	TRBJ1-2	TGTGCCAGCAGTTACGGGTCGGGGGGGGCAGATGGCTACACCTTC	CASSYGSGGADGYTF
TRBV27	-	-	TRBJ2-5	TGTGCCAGCAGTTTATCTGGCAAAGAGACCCAGTACTTC	CASSLSGKETQYF
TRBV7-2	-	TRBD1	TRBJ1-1	TGTGCCAGCAGCCCGCGGACAGGGAACACTGAAGCTTTCTTT	CASSPRTGNTEAFF
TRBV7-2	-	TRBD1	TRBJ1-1	TGTGCCAGCACCCAGGACAGGTTGAACACTGAAGCTTTCTTT	CASTQDRLNTEAFF
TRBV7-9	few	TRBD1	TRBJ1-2	TGTGCCAGCAGGGGAGACAGGGGGCGATATGATGGCTACACCTTC	CASRGDRGRYDGYTF
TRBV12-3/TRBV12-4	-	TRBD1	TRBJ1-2	TGTGCCAGCAGTGTGACAGGGGGAAGTGGCTACACCTTC	CASSVTGGSGYTF
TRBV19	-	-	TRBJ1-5	TGTGCCAGTAGTCGCCAGAGGGGGGGTAGCAATCAGCCCCAGCATTTT	CASSRQRGGSNQPQHF
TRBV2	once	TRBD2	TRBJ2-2	TGTGCCAGCAGTGGGGGACTAGCGGGCGGTACCGGGGAGCTGTTTTTT	CASSGGLAGGTGELFF
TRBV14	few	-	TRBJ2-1	TGTGCCAGCAGCCTCACAGGGGGGGAAGCCGAGCAGTTCTTC	CASSLTGGEAEQFF
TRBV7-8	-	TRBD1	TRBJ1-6	TGTGCCAGCAGCCCCGGGACAGGGGATAATTCACCCCTCCACTTT	CASSPGTGDNSPLHF
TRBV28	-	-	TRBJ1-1	TGTGCCAGCAGTTTCGCTGAGAGGATGAACACTGAAGCTTTCTTT	CASSFAERMNTEAFF
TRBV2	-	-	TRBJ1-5	TGTGCCAGCAGTCGACTCACCAATGGGAATCAGCCCCAGCATTTT	CASSRLTNGNQPQHF
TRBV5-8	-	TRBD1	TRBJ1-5	TGTGCCAGCAGCATTAACCGGGGACAGGGAGGCCAGCCCCAGCATTTT	CASSINRGQGGQPQHF
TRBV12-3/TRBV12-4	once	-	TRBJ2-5	TGTGCCAGCAGCCGGGTAGAGGAGACCCAGTACTTC	CASSRVEETQYF
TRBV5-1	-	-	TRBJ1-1	TGCGCCAGCAGCTTGGCGGCAGGGAATGATGGGGAAGCTTTCTTT	CASSLAAGNDGEAFF
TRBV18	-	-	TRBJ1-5	TGTGCCAGCTCAACAGGGAATCAGCCCCAGCATTTT	CASSTGNQPQHF
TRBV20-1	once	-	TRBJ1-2	TGCAGTGCTAGAGATTTCCCCAATACAGCCTTC	CSARDFPNTAF
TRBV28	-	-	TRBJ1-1	TGTGCCAGCAGTTTATCCATTTCGGGGAACACTGAAGCTTTCTTT	CASSLSISGNTEAFF
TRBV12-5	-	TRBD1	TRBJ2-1	TGTGCTAGTGGTTTGGTAGTAGGGACAGGGGGAAATGAGCAGTTCTTC	CASGLVVGTGGNEQFF
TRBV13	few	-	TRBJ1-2	TGTGCCAGCAGCTTAGGGCGTAACTATGGCTACACCTTC	CASSLGRNYGYTF
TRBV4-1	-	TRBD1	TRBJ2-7	TGCGCCAGCAGCGCCGTACAGGGGATTACCTACGAGCAGTACTTC	CASSAVQGITYEQYF
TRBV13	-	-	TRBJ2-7	TGTGCCAGCAGCTCCAAGGTCGGGATACTAGGGTCCGAGCAGTACTTC	CASSSKVGILGSEQYF
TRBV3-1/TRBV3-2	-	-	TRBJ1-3	TGTGCCAGCAGCCAAGATAGATTTCGCAGGGTAGGAGACACCATATATTTT	CASSQDRFRRVGDTIYF
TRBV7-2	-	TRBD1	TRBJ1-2	TGTGCCAGCAGCATGACGACAGGGGGCTCCTATGGCTACACCTTC	CASSMTTGGSYGYTF
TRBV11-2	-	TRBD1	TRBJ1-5	TGTGCCAGCAGCCTAGGACAGGGGGTAACTGATCAGCCCCAGCATTTT	CASSLGQGVTDQPQHF
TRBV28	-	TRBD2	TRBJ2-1	TGTGCCAGCAGTCGAATGGGGACTAGCGGATACAATGAGCAGTTCTTC	CASSRMGTSGYNEQFF
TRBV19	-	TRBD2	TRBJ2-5	TGTGCCAGTAGTATGGCCGGGACTAGCGGGAGGCTAGAGACCCAGTACTTC	CASSMAGTSGRLETQYF
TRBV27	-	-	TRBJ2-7	TGTGCCAGCAGTTTATATGGGGGCAGGGGAGTCTACGAGCAGTACTTC	CASSLYGGRGVYEQYF
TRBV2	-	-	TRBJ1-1	TGTGCCAGCAGTGCCTTGACTGAAGCTTTCTTT	CASSALTEAFF
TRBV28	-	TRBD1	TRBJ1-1	TGTGCCAGCAAAATACAGGGGACAGAGAAAACCATGAACACTGAAGCTTTCTTT	CASKIQGTEKTMNTEAFF
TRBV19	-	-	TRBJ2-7	TGTGCCAGTAGTCTCCCGGAGGGAGGCGAGCAGTACTTC	CASSLPEGGEQYF
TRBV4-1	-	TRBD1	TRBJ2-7	TGCGCCAGCAGCCAAGAAGGGACAGCTTCCTACGAGCAGTACTTC	CASSQEGTASYEQYF
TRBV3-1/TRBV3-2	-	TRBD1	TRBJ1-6	TGTGCCAGCAGCCACGGACAGGGGAGGGAATCACCCCTCCACTTT	CASSHGQGRESPLHF
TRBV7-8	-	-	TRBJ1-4	TGTGCCAGCAGCAAAACGACTAGCGGACAGCGGGGTGGAGAAAAACTGTTTTTT	CASSKTTSGQRGGEKLFF
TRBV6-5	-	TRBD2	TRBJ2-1	TGTGCCAGCAATCTAGCGGGGCCCAATGAGCAGTTCTTC	CASNLAGPNEQFF
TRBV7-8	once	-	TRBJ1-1	TGTGCCAGCAGCTTAGGACAGTTCACTGAAGCTTTCTTT	CASSLGQFTEAFF
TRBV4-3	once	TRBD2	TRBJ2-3	TGCGCCAGCAGCCAGTATAGCGGGGGGGCGGCAGATACGCAGTATTTT	CASSQYSGGAADTQYF
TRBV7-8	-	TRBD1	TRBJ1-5	TGTGCCAGCAGCTTACGTTCAGGGGGGAATCAGCCCCAGCATTTT	CASSLRSGGNQPQHF
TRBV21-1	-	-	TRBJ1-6	TGTGCCAGCAGCAAAGAATGGGGAGATTCACCCCTCCACTTT	CASSKEWGDSPLHF
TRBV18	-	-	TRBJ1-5	TGTGCCAGCTCACCTGACAGACTTAGCAATCAGCCCCAGCATTTT	CASSPDRLSNQPQHF
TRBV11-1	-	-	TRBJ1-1	TGTGCCAGCAGCCTCCAGACGGGATCTTACACTGAAGCTTTCTTT	CASSLQTGSYTEAFF
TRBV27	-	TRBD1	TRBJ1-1	TGTGCCAGTTCGGAAAGCTTAGGGCCAGGGGGCACTGAAGCTTTCTTT	CASSESLGPGGTEAFF
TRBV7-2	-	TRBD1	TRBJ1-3	TGTGCCAGCAGCTTAGGGCAGGGGGCGCGAGGAAACACCATATATTTT	CASSLGQGARGNTIYF
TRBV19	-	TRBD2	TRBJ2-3	TGTGCCAGTAGTAGGGGACTAGCGGGCACAGATACGCAGTATTTT	CASSRGLAGTDTQYF
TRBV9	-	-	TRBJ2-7	TGTGCCAGCAGCGTAGCGGTAGGAGACTCCTACGAGCAGTACTTC	CASSVAVGDSYEQYF
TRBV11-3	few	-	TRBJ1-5	TGTGCCAGCAGCTTAGAATGGGGCGGCCGTCTAAATCAGCCCCAGCATTTT	CASSLEWGGRLNQPQHF
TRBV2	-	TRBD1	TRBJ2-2	TGTGCCAGCAGGGGACAGGGGCGCACCGGGGAGCTGTTTTTT	CASRGQGRTGELFF
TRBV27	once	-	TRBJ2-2	TGTGCCAGCAGTTTAACAGGGACTACAATACGGGCAACCGGGGAGCTGTTTTTT	CASSLTGTTIRATGELFF
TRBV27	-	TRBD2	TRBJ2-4	TGTGCCAGCAGTTTATTTCGGGAGGGGGGGAGCATTCAGTACTTC	CASSLFREGGSIQYF
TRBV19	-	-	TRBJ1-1	TGTGCCAGTAGTATCGGCCCGGGACTCAATGAAGCTTTCTTT	CASSIGPGLNEAFF
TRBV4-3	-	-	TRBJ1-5	TGCGCCAGCAGCCAAGGGGCAGGTACGGGCAATCAGCCCCAGCATTTT	CASSQGAGTGNQPQHF
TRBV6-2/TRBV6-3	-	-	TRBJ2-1	TGTGCCAGCAGTTACTCGGCCCTGTACAGTCAGGGAAACTACAATGAGCAGTTCTTC	CASSYSALYSQGNYNEQFF